The T cell receptor beta chain described here comes from a study of CD8 T cells in Susac syndrome. Random hexamers were used to reverse transcribe 0.5 to 1 ug of RNA. TCRdb passed the immunoSEQ multiplex PCR reads through MiXCR, listing each CDR3 protein once. The sample contains roughly 86,000 distinct CDR3 sequences, about 96% of which appear only once. The germline gives CDR1 SGHDT, CDR2 YYEEEE. The length of the CDR3 is 14 residues. The V end was cut by 4 bases, the J end by 2 bases, with 11 bases between. Sample: CD8+ T cells from PBMCs. This chain joins TRBV5-6 and TRBJ2-3, with D maybe TRBD2 (5 bases). The source is a human donor with Susac syndrome. The CDR3 DNA sequence: TGTGCCAGCAGCCCAGAGGGTTTCACAGATACGCAGTATTTT. As protein: CASSPEGFTDTQYF.